Listed here is a single T cell receptor beta chain. Assay: immunoSEQ multiplex PCR; the TCRdb copy retains only in-frame clones and omits some. The sample includes tens of thousands of clones, approximately 82% of them seen just once. Healthy donors had no documented immune events, such as infections, while sampled. With V trimmed by 5 bases and J by 0 bases, 3 bases remained unmatched. CDR3 length: 14 residues. Germline V lookup: CDR1 SGHDT, CDR2 YYEEEE. The sample is drawn from a study of identifying expanded T cells in peripheral blood. The TCR sequence derives from a person aged 18 to 75 in good health. Material: blood. The chain carries TRBV5-6 and TRBJ2-3; 7 bases are a match to TRBD1. CDR3 loop: CASRRTGSTDTQYF. The CDR3 region has the DNA TGTGCCAGCAGACGGACAGGTAGCACAGATACGCAGTATTTT. Together with reference TRBV5-6 and TRBJ2-3, the CDR3 gives the full variable domain: DAGVTQSPTHLIKTRGQQVTLRCSPKSGHDTVSWYQQALGQGPQFIFQYYEEEERQRGNFPDRFSGHQFPNYSSELNVNALLLGDSALYLCASRRTGSTDTQYFGPGTRLTVL.